This TCR beta chain was documented in a study of shared clonotypes between healthy human individuals. This clone was picked up one time. The antigen is undetermined. Germline V gene sequence: CDR1 LGHNT, CDR2 FRNRAP. The V and J ends lost 2 bases and 7 bases respectively, with 9 bases between them. The length of the CDR3 is 13 residues. Findings of the study overall: Rarefaction gave evidence that sorted-subset sequencing remained incomplete despite large depth.

Generated by immunoSEQ multiplex PCR, the TCRdb table keeps only in-frame clones and is missing some. The sample carries around 2.5 million clones, 93% recorded once. The sample was naive CD4+ T cells from PBMCs. Subset of the sample: CD45RA+ positively selected. The J gene is TRBJ2-1, the V gene TRBV12-5; D unclear. The receptor's source is a man between 18 and 29 years old in good health. Some clones in this sample may be carry-over from other donors' samples. The CDR3 here is CASGLFMANEQFF. The CDR3 coding sequence is TGTGCTAGTGGTTTGTTCATGGCAAATGAGCAGTTCTTC.